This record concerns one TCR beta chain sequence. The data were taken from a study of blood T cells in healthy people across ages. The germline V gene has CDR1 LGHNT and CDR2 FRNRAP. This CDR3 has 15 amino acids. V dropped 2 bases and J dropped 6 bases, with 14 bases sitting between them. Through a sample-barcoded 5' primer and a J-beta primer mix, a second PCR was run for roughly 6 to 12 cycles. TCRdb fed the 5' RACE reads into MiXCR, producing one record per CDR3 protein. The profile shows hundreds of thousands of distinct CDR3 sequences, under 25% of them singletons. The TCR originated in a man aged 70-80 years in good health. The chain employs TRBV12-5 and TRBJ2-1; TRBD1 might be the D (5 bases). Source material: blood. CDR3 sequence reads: CASGLNSVGVNEQFF. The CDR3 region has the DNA TGTGCTAGTGGTTTGAACTCGGTAGGGGTCAATGAGCAGTTCTTC.